This T cell receptor beta chain was retrieved from a study of blood T cell repertoires in COVID-19. Study at large: Specimens from acute and convalescent COVID-19 originated in the United States, Italy and Spain. T cells, B-cell-depleted T cells, or PBMCs provided the cDNA or gDNA that served as material.

This clone is a singleton in its sample. The germline V gene has CDR1 GTSNPN and CDR2 SVGIG (reference sequence). The CDR3 is 13 residues long. Deletions cut 0 bases from V and 8 bases from J, with 8 bases between. Original methodology: Reference gene primers were amplified, and this amplification served to estimate nucleated cell counts. TCRdb's table, derived via immunoSEQ multiplex PCR, lists solely in-frame clones and lacks some. V and J calls and clone size are as listed in that table; D and trimming were resolved from the DNA. The sample consists of hundreds of thousands of clones, 83% of them appearing once.

The TCR comes from a woman between 50 and 59 years old with acute or convalescent COVID-19. The chain recombines TRBV30 with TRBJ1-6, with D possibly being TRBD1 (5 bases). Sequenced sample: peripheral blood. Written as DNA, the CDR3 is TGTGCCTGGAGTGTAGGGGCGTATTCACCCCTCCACTTT. This codes for CAWSVGAYSPLHF.